The rows below give T cell receptor beta chains drawn from one sample of a study of blood T cell repertoires in COVID-19. The repertoire was sequenced with immunoSEQ multiplex PCR; TCRdb's copy has only in-frame clones and lacks some. The sample gives about 170,000 clones, roughly 81% of which show up once; under 3.5% is in the top ten. The sequenced sample was peripheral blood. Receptor source: a woman of 80 years or more with COVID-19, enrolled during active disease. CDR3s include the opening cysteine and the closing phenylalanine or tryptophan. The D gene is left open where the match is weak. The size field is filled for only some rows; it gives once, few, many or a size class.

d_call	v_call	j_call	clone_size	cdr3_nt	cdr3_aa
.	TRBV7-3	TRBJ2-1	.	TGTGCCAGCAGCTTAAGGGGGGACGATCTCTCCTACAATGAGCAGTTCTTC	CASSLRGDDLSYNEQFF
.	TRBV5-1	TRBJ2-2	.	TGCGCCAGCAGCTTCATTAGGCTAGCGATCACCGGGGAGCTGTTTTTT	CASSFIRLAITGELFF
TRBD1	TRBV7-9	TRBJ2-7	.	TGTGCCAGCAGCCAACTAAACAGGGGGTCGCGCGAGCAGTACTTC	CASSQLNRGSREQYF
TRBD2	TRBV10-1	TRBJ2-7	.	TGCGCCAGCAGGGCCGGGACTAGCGGGGAGCAGTACTTC	CASRAGTSGEQYF
.	TRBV12-3/TRBV12-4	TRBJ2-5	.	TGTGCCAGCTCCTCCCTGGAGGAGACCCAGTACTTC	CASSSLEETQYF
.	TRBV5-1	TRBJ2-7	.	TGCGCCAGCAGCTTCCGCGAGCGGTCCTACGAGCAGTACTTC	CASSFRERSYEQYF
TRBD1	TRBV18	TRBJ2-7	.	TGTGCCAGCTCACCGCTAAACAGGGGGTTGACCTACGAGCAGTACTTC	CASSPLNRGLTYEQYF
.	TRBV12-3/TRBV12-4	TRBJ1-5	few	TGTGCCAGCAGCCTTCAACAGGCAGGGCCCCAGCATTTT	CASSLQQAGPQHF
TRBD2	TRBV5-1	TRBJ2-3	.	TGCGCCAGCCAGGGGGTAGCGGGAGTGGATACGCAGTATTTT	CASQGVAGVDTQYF
.	TRBV15	TRBJ1-4	.	TGTGCCACCAGCAGAGGGAGAGGGGGAATCGAAAAACTGTTTTTT	CATSRGRGGIEKLFF
.	TRBV6-5	TRBJ1-2	.	TGTGCCAGCAGTTTAGATGGCGGGGGGCTTTATGGCTACACCTTC	CASSLDGGGLYGYTF
.	TRBV28	TRBJ2-7	.	TGTGCCAGCAGTTTGCCCGGGAAGTCCTACGAGCAGTACTTC	CASSLPGKSYEQYF
.	TRBV6-5	TRBJ1-2	.	TGTGCCAGCAGTTACCTAGACAGAAACTATGGCTACACCTTC	CASSYLDRNYGYTF
.	TRBV29-1	TRBJ2-5	few	TGCAGCGTTGGGGCCAGTCACCAAGAGACCCAGTACTTC	CSVGASHQETQYF
TRBD1	TRBV7-8	TRBJ2-2	.	TGTGCCAGCAGCCCCCTCGACAGGGGGCTCCCCATCGGGGAGCTGTTTTTT	CASSPLDRGLPIGELFF
TRBD2	TRBV11-1	TRBJ2-7	.	TGTGCCAGCAGCTTAGGTAGCGGGGGTGATTACGAGCAGTACTTC	CASSLGSGGDYEQYF
.	TRBV18	TRBJ2-7	.	TGTGCCAGCTCACCTATAGGGACTGCCACAGGGCAGTACTTC	CASSPIGTATGQYF
TRBD1	TRBV19	TRBJ1-5	.	TGTGCCAGTAGTACGACAGGGCCCGCTCAGCCCCAGCATTTT	CASSTTGPAQPQHF
.	TRBV5-1	TRBJ2-7	once	TGCGCCAGCAGCTTGCCCGACAGAGCCTACGAGCAGTACTTC	CASSLPDRAYEQYF
TRBD1	TRBV5-1	TRBJ2-5	.	TGCGCCAGCAGCTTGAAGGGGACAGGGGACCAAGAGACCCAGTACTTC	CASSLKGTGDQETQYF
TRBD1	TRBV27	TRBJ2-7	once	TGTGCCAGCATGAGGGTGGGGACAGATAGCTACGAGCAGTACTTC	CASMRVGTDSYEQYF
TRBD1	TRBV2	TRBJ2-1	.	TGTGCCAGCAGTGGAAACAGGGGCCCCTACAATGAGCAGTTCTTC	CASSGNRGPYNEQFF
.	TRBV7-9	TRBJ1-2	few	TGTGCCAGCGGCCTCGGCTACACCTTC	CASGLGYTF
.	TRBV5-1	TRBJ2-1	few	TGCGCCAGCAGCTCCCCGGGGCGGGGTTCCTACAATGAGCAGTTCTTC	CASSSPGRGSYNEQFF
.	TRBV28	TRBJ2-7	.	TGTGCCAGCAGTCCGGGTTGGCAGGGGGGCTACGAGCAGTACTTC	CASSPGWQGGYEQYF
.	TRBV12-5	TRBJ2-1	.	TGTGCTAGTGGTTTGGGTGTAGGACTCCAATACAATGAGCAGTTCTTC	CASGLGVGLQYNEQFF
.	TRBV5-1	TRBJ2-2	.	TGCGCCAGCAGCTTGTTTTCTAGAAACACCGGGGAGCTGTTTTTT	CASSLFSRNTGELFF
.	TRBV2	TRBJ1-1	.	TGTGCCAGCAGTCTCTCTCCCGACACTGAAGCTTTCTTT	CASSLSPDTEAFF
TRBD1	TRBV5-4	TRBJ2-5	.	TGTGCCAGCAGCATACCGGGACAGGGAGAGACCCAGTACTTC	CASSIPGQGETQYF
TRBD2	TRBV27	TRBJ2-1	.	TGTGCCAGCAGTCTGACTAGCGGGAGGCCAAGGAATGAGCAGTTCTTC	CASSLTSGRPRNEQFF
.	TRBV6-2/TRBV6-3	TRBJ1-6	.	TGTGCCAGCAGTTACAGGGGCCCGGTGGGGAATTCACCCCTCCACTTT	CASSYRGPVGNSPLHF
.	TRBV18	TRBJ2-3	.	TGTGCCAGCTCACCATCCTCAGATACGCAGTATTTT	CASSPSSDTQYF
.	TRBV5-4	TRBJ2-5	.	TGTGCCAGCAGCTTGAATCCCGGCCAAGAGACCCAGTACTTC	CASSLNPGQETQYF
.	TRBV3-1/TRBV3-2	TRBJ1-2	few	TGTGCCAGCAGCCTACTTGAGGGTTCTGGCTACACCTTC	CASSLLEGSGYTF
.	TRBV5-1	TRBJ2-3	.	TGCGCCAGCAGCTTGGGGCTAGCGCGACTCACAGATACGCAGTATTTT	CASSLGLARLTDTQYF
TRBD1	TRBV7-2	TRBJ1-4	.	TGTGCCAGCAGCTTTGGGACAGTGGGTGAAAAACTGTTTTTT	CASSFGTVGEKLFF
.	TRBV6-2/TRBV6-3	TRBJ1-2	.	TGTGCCAGCAGTTCGGGTGCGGGAAATCCTGGCTACACCTTC	CASSSGAGNPGYTF
TRBD2	TRBV11-2	TRBJ2-1	.	TGTGCCAGCAGCTTGACTAGCGGACCCTACAATGAGCAGTTCTTC	CASSLTSGPYNEQFF
.	TRBV12-3/TRBV12-4	TRBJ1-1	once	TGTGCCAGCAGTTTACAGAACACTGAAGCTTTCTTT	CASSLQNTEAFF
.	TRBV14	TRBJ1-2	.	TGTGCCAGCAGTAGCAGTAACTATGGCTACACCTTC	CASSSSNYGYTF
.	TRBV3-1/TRBV3-2	TRBJ1-5	few	TGTGCCAGCAGCCAAGCGTGGACAGCCAATCAGCCCCAGCATTTT	CASSQAWTANQPQHF
.	TRBV28	TRBJ1-4	.	TGTGCCAGCTCCTTACCCGGGGTCTCGGATCAAAAACTGTTTTTT	CASSLPGVSDQKLFF
TRBD1	TRBV6-6	TRBJ1-2	once	TGTGCCAGCAGTTACCAGGGGGCGAATGACTATGGCTACACCTTC	CASSYQGANDYGYTF
TRBD2	TRBV24-1	TRBJ2-1	.	TGTGCCACCAGTGTTGTGTTAGGGGAGAAGGGCGGGAGGGCGCACAATGAGCAGTTCTTC	CATSVVLGEKGGRAHNEQFF
TRBD2	TRBV29-1	TRBJ2-5	.	TGCAGCGTTGATGAGCGGGCCTGGGGGGGGACCCAGTACTTC	CSVDERAWGGTQYF
TRBD2	TRBV5-1	TRBJ2-3	few	TGCGCCAGCAGCTTGGGTGTTAGCGGGAGTATGAGCACAGATACGCAGTATTTT	CASSLGVSGSMSTDTQYF
TRBD1	TRBV18	TRBJ1-4	.	TGTGCCAGCTCGCAGAGGACAGGGGATGAAAAACTGTTTTTT	CASSQRTGDEKLFF
TRBD1	TRBV19	TRBJ1-1	.	TGTGCCAGTAGAAGACAGGGAGAGGGGACTGAAGCTTTCTTT	CASRRQGEGTEAFF
.	TRBV3-1/TRBV3-2	TRBJ2-5	.	TGTGCCAGCAGCCTTGCGGAAGGGACCCAGTACTTC	CASSLAEGTQYF
.	TRBV19	TRBJ2-6	once	TGTGCCAGTAGTTGGAAGGTCAGGGGTTCTGGGGCCAACGTCCTGACTTTC	CASSWKVRGSGANVLTF
TRBD1	TRBV2	TRBJ2-5	.	TGTGCCAGCAGCGCGGTTACAGGGGGCACAGAGACCCAGTACTTC	CASSAVTGGTETQYF
.	TRBV7-2	TRBJ1-1	.	TGTGCCAGCAGCACTTTTGGGCTGAACACTGAAGCTTTCTTT	CASSTFGLNTEAFF
TRBD2	TRBV13	TRBJ2-5	.	TGTGCCAGCAGCTTAGAGTCTAGCGGGAGCGAGGAGACCCAGTACTTC	CASSLESSGSEETQYF
.	TRBV18	TRBJ2-7	.	TGTGCCAGCTCACCACAGGGGACCTACGAGCAGTACTTC	CASSPQGTYEQYF
TRBD1	TRBV5-1	TRBJ2-2	once	TGCGCCAGCAGCTTTGGGACAGGGAACACCGGGGAGCTGTTTTTT	CASSFGTGNTGELFF
.	TRBV7-2	TRBJ2-5	.	TGTGCCAGCAGCCCGTACCAAGAGACCCAGTACTTC	CASSPYQETQYF
.	TRBV27	TRBJ2-7	.	TGTGCCAGCAGCCTCCCAGGGGTCGGCGACGAGCAGTACTTC	CASSLPGVGDEQYF
.	TRBV6-4	TRBJ1-3	few	TGTGCCAGCAGTGACTCGTGGCAAAGCTCTGGAAACACCATATATTTT	CASSDSWQSSGNTIYF